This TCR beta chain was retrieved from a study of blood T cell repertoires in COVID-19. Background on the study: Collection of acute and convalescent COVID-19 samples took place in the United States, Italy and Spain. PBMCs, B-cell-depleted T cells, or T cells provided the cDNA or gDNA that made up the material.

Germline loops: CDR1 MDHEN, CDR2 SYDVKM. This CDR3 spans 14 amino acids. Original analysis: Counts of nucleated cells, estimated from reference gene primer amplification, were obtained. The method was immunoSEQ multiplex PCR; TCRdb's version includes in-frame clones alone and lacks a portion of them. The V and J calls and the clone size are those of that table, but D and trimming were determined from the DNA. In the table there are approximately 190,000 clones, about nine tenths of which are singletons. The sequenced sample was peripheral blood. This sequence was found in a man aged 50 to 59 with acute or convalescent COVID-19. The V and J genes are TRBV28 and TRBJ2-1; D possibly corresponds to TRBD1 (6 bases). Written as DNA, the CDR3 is TGTGTTATAACAGGGCAGAGCTCCTACAATGAGCAGTTCTTC. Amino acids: CVITGQSSYNEQFF.